One and the same sample provided the 9 T cell receptor beta chains below, sequenced in a study of monozygotic twins with inflammatory bowel disease. TCRdb reprocessed the 5' RACE reads; each CDR3 protein has one entry and no DNA is given. The table lists 300,000 to 400,000 distinct CDR3 sequences. The sample comprised blood. The source of these receptors is a human donor with ulcerative colitis or Crohn's disease, or a healthy co-twin of an affected twin (not recorded which).

The gene calls are TRBV5-1 and TRBJ1-1. This CDR3 is 11 amino acids long. Looked up from germline, CDR1 is SGHRS and CDR2 is YFSETQ. CDR3 protein: CASREGTEAFF.

The chain couples TRBV27 to TRBJ2-2; as DNA is missing, the TRBD1 call by TCRdb cannot be tested. This CDR3 is 13 amino acids long. Per germline, CDR1 MNHEY and CDR2 SMNVEV (reference sequence). The CDR3 loop reads CASKFGGTGELFF.

The rearrangement uses TRBV19 and TRBJ1-5; as DNA is missing, the TRBD1 call by TCRdb cannot be tested. CDR3 size: 16 residues. CDR1 and CDR2 from the germline V gene are LNHDA and SQIVND (reference sequence). The CDR3 loop is CASSPRQEVSDQPQHF. The full variable domain, with the rest looked up from reference TRBV19 and TRBJ1-5, is DGGITQSPKYLFRKEGQNVTLSCEQNLNHDAMYWYRQDPGQGLRLIYYSQIVNDFQKGDIAEGYSVSREKKESFPLTVTSAQKNPTAFYLCASSPRQEVSDQPQHFGDGTRLSIL.

The chain recombines TRBV5-5 with TRBJ1-2. Per the germline V gene, CDR1 is SGHKS and CDR2 is YYEKEE (reference sequence). This CDR3 has 13 amino acids. Here the CDR3 reads CASSFNNNYGYTF.

The chain carries TRBV14 and TRBJ2-3; TCRdb's D call, TRBD2, is unchecked because there is no DNA. The germline V gene has CDR1 SGHDN and CDR2 FVKESK. The CDR3 extends over 16 amino acids. CDR3 amino acids: CASSYRAGGVTDTQYF. Filled out from reference TRBV14 and TRBJ2-3, the complete variable domain reads EAGVTQFPSHSVIEKGQTVTLRCDPISGHDNLYWYRRVMGKEIKFLLHFVKESKQDESGMPNNRFLAERTGGTYSTLKVQPAELEDSGVYFCASSYRAGGVTDTQYFGPGTRLTVL.

V and J are TRBV7-6 and TRBJ1-3; TCRdb returns TRBD1, unconfirmable since there is no DNA. The length of the CDR3 is 15 residues. Germline CDR1 is SGHVS and CDR2 is FNYEAQ. The CDR3: CASSLGGIAGNTIYF.

V is TRBV27 and J is TRBJ2-3; the D call from TCRdb, TRBD2, cannot be confirmed without DNA. The CDR3 runs 16 residues. Per the germline V gene, CDR1 is MNHEY and CDR2 is SMNVEV (reference sequence). The chain's CDR3 is CASGTSGRKSTDTQYF.

The rearrangement joins TRBV28 to TRBJ2-1; TCRdb's D call, TRBD1, is unchecked because there is no DNA. Germline V lookup: CDR1 MDHEN, CDR2 SYDVKM. There are 16 residues in the CDR3. The CDR3 protein is CASSLYGAAGANEQFF.

The rearrangement joins TRBV24-1 to TRBJ2-4; the D call from TCRdb, TRBD1, cannot be confirmed without DNA. Germline CDR1 is KGHDR and CDR2 is SFDVKD. This CDR3 comprises 15 residues. The CDR3: CATSDSRTGGNIQYF.